This note documents a single TCR beta chain sequence. Its target is not known. The study profiled TCR beta VDJ and CDR3 using genomic DNA as template. From the reads, TCRdb called clonotypes with MiXCR, one entry per CDR3 protein. The sample has tens of thousands of distinct CDR3 sequences; just over 70% are singletons. The sample originates from a study of CD8+CD57+ T cells in acquired aplastic anemia. Study context: The average for DNA from sorted CD4+ and CD8+ cells was 3.2 ug. Study-level findings and limits: Twenty-nine CD8+ CDR3 sequences were shared between patients and controls.

Previously, flow cytometry had revealed CD8+CD57+ cell expansion in the patients chosen for sequencing. The enrolled patients all had severe acquired aplastic anemia. Patients were untreated when blood was sampled. CDR1 is SGHAT, CDR2 FQNNGV, per germline. The CDR3 runs 16 residues. Trimming at V came to 2 bases and at J to 6 bases, leaving 13 bases not matched to a gene. The TCR comes from a human donor with aplastic anemia. The chain has TRBV11-2 and TRBJ2-7; 7 nucleotides agree with TRBD2. Sequencing was carried out using sorted CD4+, CD8+, or CD8+CD57+ T cells (not recorded which) from PBMCs. The CDR3 DNA reads as TGTGCCAGCAGCTTAAGGCCCCAGCGGGGAGTATCCGAGCAGTACTTC. Its translation: CASSLRPQRGVSEQYF. Full variable domain (remainder filled in from reference TRBV11-2 and TRBJ2-7): EAGVAQSPRYKIIEKRQSVAFWCNPISGHATLYWYQQILGQGPKLLIQFQNNGVVDDSQLPKDRFSAERLKGVDSTLKIQPAKLEDSAVYLCASSLRPQRGVSEQYFGPGTRLTVT.